Listed below are T cell receptor beta chains from one sample, sequenced in a study of T-cell memory formation after mild COVID-19. TCRdb processed the 5' RACE reads anew with MiXCR; each CDR3 protein has one entry. The table has under 400,000 distinct CDR3 sequences, approximately 21% seen once. Sequencing was performed on PBMCs or a T cell subset sorted from them (not recorded which). These receptors all stem from an adult woman who had mild COVID-19 (a few samples of this study predate the infection). Cell type and time point are not known. Each CDR3 is given with its conserved first and last residue. D genes are given only for firm matches. Some rows have no size entry. The others give once, few or many, or a class for an expanded clone.

CDR3aa,CDR3nt,abundance,j_gene,v_gene,len,d_gene
CASSLTGQGVRAFF,TGTGCCAGCAGCTTAACGGGACAGGGTGTGAGAGCTTTCTTT,.,TRBJ1-1,TRBV7-2,14,TRBD1
CATSDLTSPETQYF,TGTGCCACCAGTGATCTAACTAGTCCAGAGACCCAGTACTTC,few,TRBJ2-5,TRBV24-1,14,.
CASSLDRIRYEQYF,TGTGCCAGCAGCTTAGACCGGATCCGCTACGAGCAGTACTTC,.,TRBJ2-7,TRBV11-3,14,.
CASSKVAGQNSYEQYF,TGTGCCAGCAGCAAAGTCGCAGGACAGAACTCCTACGAGCAGTACTTC,few,TRBJ2-7,TRBV21-1,16,.
CASSLEVIYEQYF,TGTGCCAGCAGCTTAGAGGTCATCTACGAGCAGTACTTC,few,TRBJ2-7,TRBV11-2,13,.
CASSEQLAGGFDTQYF,TGTGCCAGCAGTGAACAACTAGCGGGAGGTTTCGATACGCAGTATTTT,few,TRBJ2-3,TRBV25-1,16,TRBD2
CASRLTTQGNYGYTF,TGTGCCAGCAGACTGACAACTCAGGGAAACTATGGCTACACCTTC,few,TRBJ1-2,TRBV27,15,.
CASSLPGLADTDTQYF,TGTGCCAGCAGTCTTCCGGGACTAGCGGATACAGATACGCAGTATTTT,.,TRBJ2-3,TRBV12-3/TRBV12-4,16,TRBD2
CASSPLGTLREPYNSPLHF,TGTGCCAGCAGTCCCCTAGGGACCTTGAGGGAGCCCTATAATTCACCCCTCCACTTT,few,TRBJ1-6,TRBV6-6,19,.
CASSPGQGNGYTF,TGTGCCAGCTCACCCGGACAGGGGAATGGCTACACCTTC,few,TRBJ1-2,TRBV18,13,TRBD1
CSARDSSVPEQFF,TGCAGTGCTAGAGATAGTAGCGTACCCGAGCAGTTCTTC,many,TRBJ2-1,TRBV20-1,13,.
CASSPTGSGDTQYF,TGTGCCAGCTCACCGACAGGGTCAGGAGATACGCAGTATTTT,once,TRBJ2-3,TRBV18,14,TRBD1
CATSNRDGQKRFF,TGTGCCACCAGCAATAGGGACGGACAGAAGAGGTTCTTC,few,TRBJ2-1,TRBV15,13,.
CASGFATDTQYF,TGTGCCAGCGGGTTCGCCACAGATACGCAGTATTTT,.,TRBJ2-3,TRBV6-1,12,.
CASSTLRTGAGNEQFF,TGTGCCAGCAGCACACTTCGGACAGGGGCAGGGAATGAGCAGTTCTTC,.,TRBJ2-1,TRBV6-5,16,TRBD1
CASSRRVLTEIQETQYF,TGTGCCAGCTCGAGACGAGTGCTGACAGAGATACAAGAGACCCAGTACTTC,few,TRBJ2-5,TRBV18,17,.
CASRPDARVEALITGELFF,TGTGCCAGCAGACCCGACGCGAGGGTTGAAGCCCTTATCACCGGGGAGCTGTTTTTT,few,TRBJ2-2,TRBV12-3/TRBV12-4,19,.
CASSLNPPGQGTGANVLTF,TGTGCCAGCAGCTTAAACCCCCCGGGACAGGGAACTGGGGCCAACGTCCTGACTTTC,.,TRBJ2-6,TRBV7-3,19,TRBD1
CASSQGVTSTDTQYF,TGTGCCAGCAGCCAAGGAGTCACCTCCACAGATACGCAGTATTTT,.,TRBJ2-3,TRBV4-2,15,.
CASSSPFFGELFF,TGTGCCAGCAGCTCTCCTTTTTTCGGGGAGCTGTTTTTT,.,TRBJ2-2,TRBV7-9,13,.
CASSLKGWNEQFF,TGTGCCAGCAGCTTAAAGGGTTGGAATGAGCAGTTCTTC,.,TRBJ2-1,TRBV13,13,.
CASTTRHPPSTDTQYF,TGTGCCAGCACCACGAGACACCCTCCTAGCACAGATACGCAGTATTTT,.,TRBJ2-3,TRBV12-3/TRBV12-4,16,.
CATSDGVFGTQYF,TGTGCCACCAGTGATGGGGTCTTCGGGACCCAGTACTTC,many,TRBJ2-5,TRBV24-1,13,.
CASSFSTEAFF,TGTGCCAGCAGCTTTTCTACAGAAGCTTTCTTT,.,TRBJ1-1,TRBV5-6,11,.
CSASGTEAFF,TGCAGTGCTAGTGGGACTGAAGCTTTCTTT,few,TRBJ1-1,TRBV20-1,10,.
CASSPRGGWSNEQFF,TGTGCCAGCAGCCCCCGTGGGGGCTGGAGCAATGAGCAGTTCTTC,many,TRBJ2-1,TRBV5-4,15,.
CASSQDRGLGASYGYTF,TGCGCCAGCAGCCAAGATCGTGGCTTAGGGGCTAGCTATGGCTACACCTTC,.,TRBJ1-2,TRBV4-3,17,.